This entry describes one TCR beta chain. This sample was included in a study of post-analysis software for immune sequencing data. Overall study: Relapsing-remitting, secondary progressive and progressive-relapsing multiple sclerosis courses were included.

The length of the CDR3 is 17 residues. The germline gives CDR1 LGHDT, CDR2 YNNKEL (reference sequence). The V and J ends lost 2 bases and 5 bases respectively, with 19 bases between them. Included in the TCR beta cDNA libraries were unique molecular identifiers. TCRdb itself ran the PCR reads through MiXCR, one entry per CDR3 protein. The sample carries 160,000 or so distinct CDR3 sequences, under 40% recorded once. This material consisted of blood, taken after autologous hematopoietic stem cell transplantation. The chain uses TRBV3-1 and TRBJ2-4; D remains ambiguous. The source of this sequence is a girl between 5 and 17 years old with multiple sclerosis. The CDR3 protein is CASSQTLRAPGQNIQYF. The CDR3 DNA follows: TGTGCCAGCAGCCAAACACTCCGGGCCCCCGGCCAAAACATTCAGTACTTC.